The 28 T cell receptor beta chains given below trace back to one sample, sequenced in a study of blood T cell repertoires in COVID-19. Method: immunoSEQ multiplex PCR; TCRdb's copy keeps in-frame clones and lacks some. The table records some 240,000 clones, approximately 80% of them present only once. The material sequenced was peripheral blood. Receptor source: a human donor in a cohort sampled during active COVID-19.

The gene calls are TRBV7-9 and TRBJ1-2; perhaps TRBD1 as D (6 bases). Trimming stripped 5 bases from V and 1 base from J, with 17 bases between. Per the germline V gene, CDR1 is SEHNR and CDR2 is FQNEAQ (reference sequence). This CDR3 has 16 amino acids. Here the CDR3 reads CASSPQGFKRNYGYTF. For the CDR3, the DNA is TGTGCCAGCAGCCCCCAGGGGTTTAAACGTAACTATGGCTACACCTTC.

This clone was recorded many times. The rearrangement uses TRBV19 and TRBJ1-2; D not resolved. Germline V gene lookup returns CDR1 LNHDA and CDR2 SQIVND (reference sequence). V lost 3 bases, J lost 5 bases, and 13 bases lay in between. There are 14 residues in the CDR3. The CDR3 DNA follows: TGTGCCAGTAGTATGAACCAAGAGGCGTATGGCTACACCTTC. It yields the protein CASSMNQEAYGYTF.

The chain combines TRBV30 with TRBJ1-5; the D is unclear. The CDR3 has 13 amino acids. The germline V and J ends were trimmed by 2 bases and 6 bases, with 11 bases remaining between them. Germline V lookup: CDR1 GTSNPN, CDR2 SVGIG (reference sequence). CDR3 sequence reads: CAWSTGEFQPQHF. The CDR3 nucleotides read TGTGCCTGGAGTACGGGAGAATTTCAGCCCCAGCATTTT.

The genes are TRBV3-1 (or the pseudogene TRBV3-2) and TRBJ1-3; D is unresolved. The V end was cut by 1 base, the J end by 1 base, with 11 bases between. Germline-derived CDR1 and CDR2 are LGHDT and YNNKEL (reference sequence). This CDR3 has 16 residues. CDR3 loop: CASSQALRGSGNTIYF. DNA of the CDR3: TGTGCCAGCAGCCAAGCGCTTCGAGGGTCTGGAAACACCATATATTTT.

Here the CDR3 reads CASSLGGEGTEAFF. The CDR3 DNA is TGCGCCAGCAGCTTGGGCGGGGAGGGCACTGAAGCTTTCTTT. The chain links TRBV5-1 to TRBJ1-1; D is undetermined. Per germline, CDR1 SGHRS and CDR2 YFSETQ. V gave up 0 bases and J gave up 4 bases, with 10 bases separating them. The CDR3 length is 14 residues.

The chain carries TRBV7-9 and TRBJ1-1; D call uncertain. V lost 7 bases and J 3 bases, leaving 6 bases between the germline ends. Germline V gene sequence: CDR1 SEHNR, CDR2 FQNEAQ (reference sequence). The CDR3 runs to 11 residues. The CDR3 spells CASNRDTEAFF. CDR3 bases: TGTGCCAGCAACCGCGACACTGAAGCTTTCTTT.

Here the CDR3 DNA reads TGTGCCAGCCCCCTGGAGGGTAATTCACCCCTCCACTTT. The encoded protein is CASPLEGNSPLHF. The rearrangement uses TRBV28 and TRBJ1-6; the D is unclear. Germline CDR1 and CDR2: MDHEN and SYDVKM. V gave up 8 bases and J gave up 6 bases, with 11 bases separating them. The CDR3 is 13 amino acids.

The chain combines TRBV11-2 with TRBJ1-3, with 7 bases identical to TRBD1. The CDR3 totals 14 residues. The V gene end was trimmed by 5 bases and the J gene end by 4 bases; junction bases not matched to a gene: 5. Germline V gives CDR1 SGHAT, CDR2 FQNNGV. The chain's CDR3 is CASSLTGRGNTIYF. Written as DNA, the CDR3 is TGTGCCAGCAGCCTGACAGGGAGGGGAAACACCATATATTTT.

The chain is built from TRBV5-4 and TRBJ2-5; D perhaps matches TRBD1 (6 bases). The germline V gene has CDR1 SGHNT and CDR2 YYREEE (reference sequence). CDR3 size: 13 residues. The germline V and J ends were trimmed by 6 bases and 3 bases, with 12 bases remaining between them. The CDR3 DNA is TGTGCCAGCACCAGAGAGGGGGAAGAGACCCAGTACTTC. Protein product: CASTREGEETQYF.

This clone was seen just once. The genes are TRBV19 and TRBJ1-5, with D possibly TRBD1 on 6 matching bases. Between the trimmed V and J ends, which lost 2 bases and 3 bases, there was a span of 20 bases. The CDR3 extends over 18 amino acids. CDR1 LNHDA and CDR2 SQIVND come from the germline V gene (reference sequence). In DNA, the CDR3 is TGTGCCAGTAGTATAACGCAGCAGGGGCCTGGGGTCAATCAGCCCCAGCATTTT. This codes for CASSITQQGPGVNQPQHF.

This clone has only one observation. The chain has TRBV15 and TRBJ1-5; weak D call: TRBD1 (5 bases). CDR3 length: 16 residues. V lost 3 bases and J lost 2, with 14 bases in between. Germline V lookup: CDR1 LNHNV, CDR2 YYDKDF (reference sequence). The CDR3 here is CATSSLPGGGNQPQHF. For the CDR3, the DNA is TGTGCCACCAGCAGCCTTCCCGGGGGGGGCAATCAGCCCCAGCATTTT. Variable domain in full (rest from reference TRBV15 and TRBJ1-5): DAMVIQNPRYQVTQFGKPVTLSCSQTLNHNVMYWYQQKSSQAPKLLFHYYDKDFNNEADTPDNFQSRRPNTSFCFLDIRSPGLGDTAMYLCATSSLPGGGNQPQHFGDGTRLSIL.

The chain links TRBV9 to TRBJ2-2; 8 nucleotides align to TRBD2. J was trimmed by 7 bases and V by 4 bases; bases with no gene match: 12. The CDR3 has 16 amino acids. CDR1 is SGDLS and CDR2 is YYNGEE in the germline V gene. The CDR3 reads CASSLDGGAAGGELFF. CDR3 DNA sequence: TGTGCCAGCAGCCTCGACGGGGGGGCTGCGGGCGGGGAGCTGTTTTTT.

The rearrangement uses TRBV4-3 and TRBJ1-2; the match to TRBD1 covers 7 bases. CDR1 and CDR2 from the germline V gene are LGHNA and YSLEER. CDR3 length: 15 residues. The V gene end was trimmed by 3 bases and the J gene end by 3 bases; junction bases not matched to a gene: 7. The chain's CDR3 is CASSQNQGGDYGYTF. The DNA for the CDR3 is TGCGCCAGCAGCCAGAACCAGGGGGGAGACTATGGCTACACCTTC.

This clone was found once. The V gene is TRBV6-5, the J gene TRBJ1-1; TRBD1 might be the D (6 bases). V dropped 8 bases and J dropped 1 base, with 17 bases sitting between them. From germline, CDR1 is MNHEY and CDR2 SVGAGI. The length of the CDR3 is 15 residues. As DNA, the CDR3 is TGTGCCAGCGGGGGAGGGACACCTAAGAACACTGAAGCTTTCTTT. Protein: CASGGGTPKNTEAFF.

The chain uses TRBV24-1 and TRBJ1-4; D not resolved. This CDR3 comprises 13 residues. The V gene's germline CDR1 is KGHDR and CDR2 SFDVKD. Trimming removed 7 bases at V and 4 bases at J, with 9 bases between. Written as DNA, the CDR3 is TGTGCCACCAGGGGAGCAAATAATGAAAAACTGTTTTTT. Its translation is CATRGANNEKLFF.

The V gene is TRBV20-1, the J gene TRBJ1-2; the D is unclear. This CDR3 comprises 10 residues. Germline V gives CDR1 DFQATT, CDR2 SNEGSKA (reference sequence). Trimming pared 4 bases from V and 4 bases from J, leaving 4 bases between. CDR3 loop: CSANSYGYTF. Here the CDR3 DNA reads TGCAGTGCTAACAGCTATGGCTACACCTTC.

V usage is TRBV18 and J usage is TRBJ2-3; 11 nucleotides agree with TRBD2. This CDR3 has 18 amino acids. The germline V gene encodes CDR1 KGHSH and CDR2 LQKENI. Trimming at V came to 0 bases and at J to 5 bases, leaving 10 bases not matched to a gene. The CDR3 region is CASSPPGLAEGPRDTQYF. The CDR3 DNA is TGTGCCAGCTCACCACCGGGACTAGCGGAAGGGCCTAGAGATACGCAGTATTTT.

The genes are TRBV28 and TRBJ1-6, with 10 bases lining up with TRBD1. Trimming removed 6 bases from V and 7 bases from J; junction bases left unmatched: 9. From germline, CDR1 is MDHEN and CDR2 SYDVKM. The CDR3 spans 16 residues. The CDR3 nucleotides are TGTGCCAGCAGACATTACCGGACAGGGGGGAATTCACCCCTCCACTTT. Protein sequence: CASRHYRTGGNSPLHF.

The gene calls are TRBV5-5 and TRBJ1-3; D uncertain. The germline CDR1 and CDR2 sequences are SGHKS and YYEKEE (reference sequence). This CDR3 contains 14 residues. Trimming left V 0 bases short and J 3 bases short, with 7 bases between. The DNA for the CDR3 is TGTGCCAGCAGCTTGGGAGGTTTTGGAAACACCATATATTTT. Translating it yields CASSLGGFGNTIYF.

This clone has at least ten counts. At one boundary the junction diverges from the germline segment, which might be a read error. The gene calls are TRBV7-2 and TRBJ1-5, with 9 bases matching TRBD1. The CDR3 sequence is 17 residues long. CDR1 is SGHTA and CDR2 is FQGNSA in the germline V gene. In nucleotides, the CDR3 is TGTGCCAGCAGCTTAGGCCCGCCGGGACAGGGCAAACAGCCCCAGCATTTT. This codes for CASSLGPPGQGKQPQHF. Filled out from reference TRBV7-2 and TRBJ1-5, the complete variable domain reads GAGVSQSPSNKVTEKGKDVELRCDPISGHTALYWYRQSLGQGLEFLIYFQGNSAPDKSGLPSDRFSAERTGGSVSTLTIQRTQQEDSAVYLCASSLGPPGQGKQPQHFGDGTRLSIL.

The CDR3 protein is CASSLRDRAYNEQFF. CDR3 sequence (DNA): TGCGCCAGCAGCTTGCGGGACAGGGCCTACAATGAGCAGTTCTTC. V gene TRBV5-1 combines with J gene TRBJ2-1; 9 bases line up with TRBD1. CDR1 is SGHRS and CDR2 is YFSETQ in the germline V gene. This CDR3 contains 15 residues. Unmatched junction bases numbered 1, after V lost 1 base and J lost 2 bases. Full variable domain (missing parts from reference TRBV5-1 and TRBJ2-1): KAGVTQTPRYLIKTRGQQVTLSCSPISGHRSVSWYQQTPGQGLQFLFEYFSETQRNKGNFPGRFSGRQFSNSRSEMNVSTLELGDSALYLCASSLRDRAYNEQFFGPGTRLTVL.

V and J are TRBV5-1 and TRBJ2-1; D is unresolved. CDR1 is SGHRS, CDR2 YFSETQ, per germline. V lost 0 bases and J 4 bases, leaving 5 bases between the germline ends. The CDR3 runs 13 residues. The CDR3 sequence is CASSLDGYNEQFF. CDR3 bases: TGCGCCAGCAGCTTGGACGGTTACAATGAGCAGTTCTTC.

The chain employs TRBV2 and TRBJ2-4, with 9 bases fitting TRBD2. Germline CDR1 is SNHLY and CDR2 is FYNNEI. CDR3 length: 14 residues. V shed 4 bases, J shed 8 bases, and the junction held 6 bases outside the gene matches. CDR3 protein: CASSGGGGRDIQYF. For the CDR3, the DNA is TGTGCCAGCAGTGGCGGGGGGGGCCGGGACATTCAGTACTTC.

The V and J genes are TRBV15 and TRBJ1-5; 7 positions match TRBD1. The V gene's germline CDR1 is LNHNV and CDR2 YYDKDF (reference sequence). The CDR3 is made up of 15 amino acids. The ends lost 0 bases at V and 4 bases at J; junction bases unmatched: 3. In DNA, the CDR3 is TGTGCCACCAGCAGAGATTCAGGGGGTAATCAGCCCCAGCATTTT. Amino acids: CATSRDSGGNQPQHF.

This clone was detected a few times. The chain links TRBV18 to TRBJ2-7, with TRBD2 as a possible D gene (6 bases). Deletions cut 0 bases from V and 4 bases from J, with 22 bases between. There are 18 residues in the CDR3. Germline values: CDR1 KGHSH, CDR2 LQKENI. CDR3 protein: CASSPPGTWGLSVYEQYF. The CDR3 nucleotides are TGTGCCAGCTCACCACCGGGTACTTGGGGACTTTCAGTTTACGAGCAGTACTTC.

The V gene is TRBV6-6, the J gene TRBJ2-2; 9 positions agree with TRBD2. The CDR3 runs to 16 residues. Germline loops: CDR1 MNHNY, CDR2 SVGAGI (reference sequence). Unmatched junction bases numbered 6, after V lost 4 bases and J lost 3 bases. The CDR3 here is CASSSNSGGYTGELFF. The CDR3 coding sequence is TGTGCCAGCAGTTCTAATAGCGGGGGCTACACCGGGGAGCTGTTTTTT.

This clone was counted a few times. The chain has TRBV7-2 and TRBJ1-1; perhaps TRBD1 as D (6 bases). V was clipped by 3 bases and J by 4 bases, with 15 bases between them. CDR3 length: 15 amino acids. CDR1 SGHTA and CDR2 FQGNSA come from the germline V gene. The CDR3 is CASSFSTPGVTEAFF. The CDR3 bases are TGTGCCAGCAGCTTTTCTACCCCAGGGGTCACTGAAGCTTTCTTT.

The chain couples TRBV5-5 to TRBJ2-7; 10 bases align to TRBD2. The CDR3 is 14 residues long. V lost 1 base and J lost 6; bases outside the gene matches: 4. Germline-derived CDR1 and CDR2 are SGHKS and YYEKEE (reference sequence). Here the CDR3 reads CASSLSSGSIEQYF. The CDR3 DNA reads as TGTGCCAGCAGCTTGTCTAGCGGGAGTATCGAGCAGTACTTC.